This T cell receptor beta chain was obtained from a study of T-cell memory formation after mild COVID-19 (dated by TCRdb to the early 2020s). At the level of the whole study: Most TCR sequence clusters were specific to one of the two donors. In two donors, T-cell clones that expanded and contracted after mild COVID-19 were tracked by sequencing TCRalpha and TCRbeta repertoires over time. Two young, previously healthy adult volunteers made up the cohort, one male and one female.

These reads were obtained on an Illumina NovaSeq 6000. Using 5'RACE with constant-segment primers, TCRalpha and TCRbeta cDNA libraries were constructed, with sample barcodes and unique molecular identifiers added in the process. Trizol reagent was used to extract RNA from every sample. Libraries were amplified in two PCR steps, with a second sample barcode and Illumina TruSeq adapters added in the second step. The libraries were sequenced on an Illumina NovaSeq using 2 x 150 bp paired-end reads. In the authors' own workflow: With migec v1.2.7, reads were demultiplexed and then collapsed into UMI-guided consensus sequences. Using mixcr v2.1.11, the UMI consensuses were aligned to TRA and TRB V and J templates and assembled into clonotypes. Expanded or contracted clonotypes were those called significant by both edgeR and NoisET, with noise models trained on biological replicates. For edgeR calls, the thresholds were a false discovery rate-adjusted p below 0.01 and a log2 fold-change of 1. As an exploratory analysis of dynamics, max-normalized trajectories of the 1000 most abundant clonotypes were examined with PCA combined with hierarchical clustering. The CD4 or CD8 phenotype of responding clones was assigned using the separately sequenced CD4+ and CD8+ repertoires. The raw public data were reprocessed by TCRdb itself: fastp quality trimming at Q25, MiXCR clonotype calling, in-frame beta chains only. One record per CDR3 amino acid sequence lists the most common genes and DNA. TCRdb, not the authors, supplied the V and J calls. Present in this sample are about 470,000 distinct CDR3 sequences, around a quarter of which were seen just once. 9.5% to 15% of the sample is held by the ten biggest clonotypes.

Ficoll-Paque density gradient centrifugation was used to isolate PBMCs. The sample holds a few counts of this clonotype. The antigen it recognizes is unknown. The junction departs from the called germline gene at one end, perhaps through a read error. On the study overall, not on this receptor specifically: SARS-CoV-2 specificity was not confirmed for the second-wave clones peaking on day 37. Contracting CD4+ clones were found mainly in CM and EM memory subsets, while CD8+ clones were enriched in EMRA. Only a couple of mild cases were covered by the study, and larger cohorts that include severe cases with pre-infection samples were considered necessary. The detection of some responding clones in pre-infection memory suggests that pre-existing cross-reactive memory T cells joined the SARS-CoV-2 response. Balanced CD4/CD8 phenotypes were observed for clones contracting from day 15 to 85, whereas a bias towards CD4+ was observed for a second wave of clones expanding from day 15 to 37.

CDR1 and CDR2 are read off the germline V gene as KGHDR and SFDVKD. The CDR3 runs 16 residues from the cysteine to the phenylalanine. The DNA shown is the 48-base CDR3, in frame from base 1. The chain was built from TRBV24-1 and TRBJ2-1; TRBD2 might be the D gene, on 6 matching bases. The sequenced sample was PBMCs or a T cell subset sorted from them (not recorded which). This sequence was found in an adult woman who had mild COVID-19 (a few samples of this study predate the infection). The sample titles of this study are shuffled in the database, so cell type and time point are left out; the donor was told from shared clones. CDR3 protein: CATSDFGGGGYTEQFF. The sequence in DNA is TGTGCCACCAGTGATTTTGGTGGGGGAGGATACACTGAGCAGTTCTTC.